Presented here are 10 T cell receptor beta chains from one specimen sequenced in a study of vaccination and CD4 T cells after COVID-19. Their antigens remain unidentified. The study sequenced cultured CD4+ T cell DNA using the Oncomine TCR Beta short-read assay. TCRdb recomputed calls from the PCR reads with MiXCR, one row per CDR3 protein. The profile shows approximately 20,000 distinct CDR3 sequences, under 55% of them singletons. Treatment defined: approximately nine-day PBMC culture with coronavirus spike peptide pools or control peptides (ViraFEST assay). The specimen was CD4+ T cells from blood, cultured in vitro. These receptors were obtained from a human donor who had recovered from COVID-19.

V usage is TRBV12-3 or TRBV12-4 and J usage is TRBJ1-5, with no clear D. The CDR3 spans 12 residues. Trimming removed 1 base from V and 7 bases from J, with 5 bases in between. Here the CDR3 DNA reads TGTGCCAGCAGTTTAGGCCCCCAGCCCCAGCATTTT. It codes for CASSLGPQPQHF.

The rearrangement uses TRBV5-4 and TRBJ2-3; D may be TRBD1 or TRBD2 (5 bases each). V lost 4 bases and J 3 bases, leaving 15 bases between the germline ends. Germline V gives CDR1 SGHNT, CDR2 YYREEE (reference sequence). The CDR3 runs to 15 residues. The CDR3, as DNA: TGTGCCAGCAGCCCTGGACTGGGGCTGACAGATACGCAGTATTTT. Protein: CASSPGLGLTDTQYF.

The chain joins TRBV7-8 to TRBJ2-7; a possible D gene is TRBD1 (5 bases). Trimming took 5 bases from V and 0 from J, leaving 11 bases between them. This CDR3 is built from 14 residues. The germline V gene encodes CDR1 SGHVS and CDR2 FQNEAQ. The CDR3 coding sequence is TGTGCCAGCAGCCGACAGCTCAGCTCCTACGAGCAGTACTTC. Its translation: CASSRQLSSYEQYF.

This clonotype has a handful of counts. This sequence joins TRBV20-1 and TRBJ1-5; TRBD1 matches at 11 bases. Germline V gives CDR1 DFQATT, CDR2 SNEGSKA (reference sequence). The CDR3 extends over 15 amino acids. J was trimmed by 6 bases and V by 1 base; bases with no gene match: 5. The CDR3 is CSARVWTGGSQPQHF. The CDR3 DNA is TGCAGTGCTAGAGTTTGGACAGGGGGCAGTCAGCCCCAGCATTTT.

This clonotype was recorded a few times. The CDR3 region is CAWSTGSNSPLHF. The DNA of the CDR3 is TGTGCCTGGAGTACAGGGAGTAATTCACCCCTCCACTTT. The chain has TRBV30 and TRBJ1-6; tentative D call: TRBD1 (6 bases). The V gene lost 2 bases and the J gene lost 6 bases, with 8 bases spanning the gap. The CDR3 runs 13 residues. From germline, CDR1 is GTSNPN and CDR2 SVGIG (reference sequence).

This clonotype was observed once. In nucleotides, the CDR3 is TGCGCCAGCAGTCGGGGTGGGACCCAGTACTTC. This gives the protein CASSRGGTQYF. The rearrangement joins TRBV23-1 to TRBJ2-5; D gene uncertain. TRBV23-1 is an ORF for which the function is uncertain. V was clipped by 4 bases and J by 7 bases, with 7 bases between them. This CDR3 has 11 amino acids.

This clonotype was picked up a small number of times. The DNA for the CDR3 is TGTGCCAGCAGCTCCCGGACTAGCGGGAACACCGGGGAGCTGTTTTTT. Translated, it gives CASSSRTSGNTGELFF. The genes are TRBV7-3 and TRBJ2-2; TRBD2 matches 10 bases. The V gene's germline CDR1 is SGHTA and CDR2 FQGTGA. This CDR3 has 16 amino acids. V gave up 4 bases and J gave up 1 base; unmatched junction bases: 3.

V is TRBV9 and J is TRBJ2-1; 8 bases match TRBD2. V was clipped by 0 bases and J by 5 bases; unmatched bases: 4. The CDR3 totals 15 residues. CDR1 is SGDLS, CDR2 YYNGEE, per germline. Written as DNA, the CDR3 is TGTGCCAGCAGCGTAGAACTAGCGGCGCACAATGAGCAGTTCTTC. Translating gives CASSVELAAHNEQFF.

V usage is TRBV2 and J usage is TRBJ2-1; TRBD2 agrees at 14 bases. Per germline, CDR1 SNHLY and CDR2 FYNNEI. V shed 4 bases and J 14 bases; nucleotides not matched to a gene: 4. This CDR3 is built from 13 residues. The CDR3 DNA sequence: TGTGCCAGCAGTGTAGGGACTAGCGGGAGTAAGTTCTTC. The encoded protein is CASSVGTSGSKFF.

V gene TRBV5-1 combines with J gene TRBJ1-2, with D possibly TRBD1 on 5 matching bases. With 0 bases removed from V and 1 base from J, the gap between germline ends came to 10 bases. Germline lookup yields CDR1 SGHRS and CDR2 YFSETQ. This CDR3 contains 15 residues. The CDR3 loop reads CASSLGQGFNYGYTF. CDR3 DNA: TGCGCCAGCAGCTTGGGTCAGGGCTTTAACTATGGCTACACCTTC.